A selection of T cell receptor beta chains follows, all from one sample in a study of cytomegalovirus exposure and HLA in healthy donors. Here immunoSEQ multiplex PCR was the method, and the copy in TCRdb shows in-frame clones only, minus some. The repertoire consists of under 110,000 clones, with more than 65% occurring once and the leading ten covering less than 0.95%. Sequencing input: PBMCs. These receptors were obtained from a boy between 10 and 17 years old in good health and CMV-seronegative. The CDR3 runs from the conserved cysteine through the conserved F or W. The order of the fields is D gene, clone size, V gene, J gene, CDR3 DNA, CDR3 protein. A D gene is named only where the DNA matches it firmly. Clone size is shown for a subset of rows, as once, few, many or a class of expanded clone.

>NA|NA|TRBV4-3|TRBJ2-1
TGCGCCAGCAGTTATCAACCAGGGGCCTATGAGCAGTTCTTC
CASSYQPGAYEQFF
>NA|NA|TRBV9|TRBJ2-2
TGTGCCAGCAGGGTCGACAGTAACACCGGGGAGCTGTTTTTT
CASRVDSNTGELFF
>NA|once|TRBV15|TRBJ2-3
TGTGCCACCAGCAGAGCCAGCGGAACCTATACGCAGTATTTT
CATSRASGTYTQYF
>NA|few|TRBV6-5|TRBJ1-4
TGTGCCAGCAGCCGAAGGACAGCAACTAATGAAAAACTGTTTTTT
CASSRRTATNEKLFF
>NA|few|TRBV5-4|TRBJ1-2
TGTGCCACCGCGGCCAGAAACGCAAACTATGGCTACACCTTC
CATAARNANYGYTF
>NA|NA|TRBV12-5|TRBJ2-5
TGTGCTAGTGGTTTGGTACAGGAGACCCAGTACTTC
CASGLVQETQYF
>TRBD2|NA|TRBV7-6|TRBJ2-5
TGTGCCAGCAGCCCCCGCCTAGCGGGAGAGACCCAGTACTTC
CASSPRLAGETQYF
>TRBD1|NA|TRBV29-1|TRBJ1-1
TGCAGCGCCCGACAGGGCATGAACACTGAAGCTTTCTTT
CSARQGMNTEAFF
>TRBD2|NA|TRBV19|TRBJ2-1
TGTGCCACACGTTCCGGGACTAGCGGCGTACGCTCCTACAATGAGCAGTTCTTC
CATRSGTSGVRSYNEQFF
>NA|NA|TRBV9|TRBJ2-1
TGTGCCAGCAGCACTGCGGTGTATGTCAATGAGCAGTTCTTC
CASSTAVYVNEQFF
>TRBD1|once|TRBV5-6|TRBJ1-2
TGTGCCAGCAGCTGGAGGGACAGGGCGAACTATGGCTACACCTTC
CASSWRDRANYGYTF
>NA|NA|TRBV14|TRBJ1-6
TGTGCCAGCAGCCATGGGGGACATAAGAATTCACCCCTCCACTTT
CASSHGGHKNSPLHF
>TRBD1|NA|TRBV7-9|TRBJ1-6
TGTGCCAGCAGCCGGACAGGGGACGGATCACCCCTCCACTTT
CASSRTGDGSPLHF
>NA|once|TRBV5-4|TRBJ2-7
TGTGCCAGCAGCTTCCAGGGTAGGTACTCCTACGAGCAGTACTTC
CASSFQGRYSYEQYF
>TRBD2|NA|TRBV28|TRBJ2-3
TGTGCCAGCTCCACCGGGACTAGCGGGAGGGCCGCAGATACGCAGTATTTT
CASSTGTSGRAADTQYF
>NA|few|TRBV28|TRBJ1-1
TGTGCCAGCAGTTTCGGGTACACTGAAGCTTTCTTT
CASSFGYTEAFF
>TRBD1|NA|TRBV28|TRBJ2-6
TGTGCCAGCAGTTCAGGACAGGGGCTGGGCGGGGCCAACGTCCTGACTTTC
CASSSGQGLGGANVLTF
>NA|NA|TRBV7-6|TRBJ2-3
TGTGCCAGCAGCTTGTTTGCAGGGGCCACAGATACGCAGTATTTT
CASSLFAGATDTQYF
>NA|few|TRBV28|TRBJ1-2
TGTGCCAGCGACCCGTCCGCCGGGTCCAACTATGGCTACACCTTC
CASDPSAGSNYGYTF
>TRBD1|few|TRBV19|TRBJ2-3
TGTGCCAGTAGTATGGGGCAGGGGGCAAAAGATACGCAGTATTTT
CASSMGQGAKDTQYF
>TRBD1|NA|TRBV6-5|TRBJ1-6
TGTGCCAGCAGACCCAGGGGGGAACCCCTCCACTTT
CASRPRGEPLHF
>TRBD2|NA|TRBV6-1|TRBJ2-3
TGTGCCAGCAGTGGATTAGCGGGGACCACAGATACGCAGTATTTT
CASSGLAGTTDTQYF
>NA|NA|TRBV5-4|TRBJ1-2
TGTGCCAGCAGCCGTTTACAGGGAAACTCTAACTATGGCTACACCTTC
CASSRLQGNSNYGYTF
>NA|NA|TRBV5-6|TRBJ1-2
TGTGCCAGCAGCTCTCGCAGGTTACTCTATGGCTACACCTTC
CASSSRRLLYGYTF
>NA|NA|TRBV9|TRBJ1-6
TGTGCCAGCAGCGCCACGGACAACGGGTCACCCCTCCACTTT
CASSATDNGSPLHF
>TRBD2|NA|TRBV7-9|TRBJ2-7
TGTGCCAGCAGCTCCCGGACTAGCGGGGGCCCGGGGGTCTACGAGCAGTACTTC
CASSSRTSGGPGVYEQYF
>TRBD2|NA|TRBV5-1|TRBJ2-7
TGCGCCAGCAGCTTGAATAGCGGGACGGGTCGGTTCAACGAGCAGTACTTC
CASSLNSGTGRFNEQYF
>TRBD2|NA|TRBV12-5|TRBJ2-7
TGTGCTAGTGGTCGGACTAGATACGAGCAGTACTTC
CASGRTRYEQYF
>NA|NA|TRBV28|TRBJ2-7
TGTGCCAGCAGTTTATGGGACGGGGCCTACGAGCAGTACTTC
CASSLWDGAYEQYF
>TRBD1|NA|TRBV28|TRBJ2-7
TGTGCCAGCGGACAGGACTACGAGCAGTACTTC
CASGQDYEQYF
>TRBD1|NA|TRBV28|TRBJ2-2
TGTGCGACCCAAGGGGGCTTCGCGGAGCTGTTTTTT
CATQGGFAELFF
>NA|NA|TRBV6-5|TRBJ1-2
TGTGCCAGCACCCCCGGTGGCTATGGCTACACCTTC
CASTPGGYGYTF
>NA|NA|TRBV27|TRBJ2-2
TGTGCCAGCAGTTTTGAGTCCGGGGAGCTGTTTTTT
CASSFESGELFF
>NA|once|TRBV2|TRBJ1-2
TGTGCCAGCGCCCCCCGACAGCCCTCAAACTATGGCTACACCTTC
CASAPRQPSNYGYTF
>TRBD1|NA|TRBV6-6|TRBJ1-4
TGTGCCAGCAGTAACGACAGGGGGCGAGGAAAACTGTTTTTT
CASSNDRGRGKLFF
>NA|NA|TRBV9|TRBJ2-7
TGTGCCAGCAGCGTAGAGGCGGGAAAATCCTACGAGCAGTACTTC
CASSVEAGKSYEQYF
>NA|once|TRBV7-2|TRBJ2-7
TGTGCCAGCAGCTTACGGCAGGGGTTGGAGCAGTACTTC
CASSLRQGLEQYF
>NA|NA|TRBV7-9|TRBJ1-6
TGTGCCAGCAGCTCTACAGGGAGCTCCTATAATTCACCCCTCCACTTT
CASSSTGSSYNSPLHF
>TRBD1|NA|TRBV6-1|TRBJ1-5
TGTGCCAGCAGTGAAGGCGGACAGGGCGGACAGCCCCAGCATTTT
CASSEGGQGGQPQHF
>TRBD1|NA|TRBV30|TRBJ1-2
TGTGCCTGGAGTGAAGGGGGCAGCTCTAACTATGGCTACACCTTC
CAWSEGGSSNYGYTF
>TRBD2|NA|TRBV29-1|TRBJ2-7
TGCAGCGCCAGAGGACTAGCGGGAGCGGCGGAGCAGTACTTC
CSARGLAGAAEQYF
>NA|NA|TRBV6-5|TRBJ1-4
TGTGCCAGCAGTTACTCTCCCAGGGAGGGGGGTGAAAAACTGTTTTTT
CASSYSPREGGEKLFF
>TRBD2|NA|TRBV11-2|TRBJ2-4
TGTGCCAGCAGCATTGGGAGCGGGGGGTCGGCCAAAAACATTCAGTACTTC
CASSIGSGGSAKNIQYF
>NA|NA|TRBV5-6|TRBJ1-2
TGTGCCAGCAGCTTGGCCGGGGAGGATTATGGCTACACCTTC
CASSLAGEDYGYTF
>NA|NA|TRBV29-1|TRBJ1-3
TGCAGCGCTAGTGAGTTAATTGGAAACACCATATATTTT
CSASELIGNTIYF
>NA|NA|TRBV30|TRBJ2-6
TGTGCCTGCAGGAGGCCTCCCTCTGGGGCCAACGTCCTGACTTTC
CACRRPPSGANVLTF